Listed below are T cell receptor beta chains from one sample, sequenced in a study of shared clonotypes between healthy human individuals. Method: immunoSEQ multiplex PCR; TCRdb's copy keeps in-frame clones and lacks some. In the table there are 850,000 to 1,200,000 clones, around 76% of which are singletons. Specimen: memory CD4+ T cells sorted from blood. The receptors derive from a man younger than 35 in good health. The CDR3 runs from the conserved cysteine through the conserved F or W. The D gene is left open where the match is weak. Clone sizes are given selectively: once, few, many, or a class where the clone is expanded.

NA,NA,TRBJ2-7,TRBV7-9,TGTGCCAGCAGCTTCCCGGTTCCTAGTACACACGAGCAGTACTTC,CASSFPVPSTHEQYF
NA,NA,TRBJ2-7,TRBV30,TGTGCCTGGGGCAACGGGCGGGGTGAGCAGTACTTC,CAWGNGRGEQYF
NA,few,TRBJ2-3,TRBV4-3,TGCGCCAGCAGCCAAGAGATTGGGGGCAGAGCTCGCACAGATACGCAGTATTTT,CASSQEIGGRARTDTQYF
NA,NA,TRBJ2-5,TRBV2,TGTGCCAGCAGTGAAGTGAGGGTAGGGGAGACCCAGTACTTC,CASSEVRVGETQYF
NA,few,TRBJ2-7,TRBV19,TGTGCCAGTAGTATCAGGGGGGACTCCTACGAGCAGTACTTC,CASSIRGDSYEQYF
NA,NA,TRBJ1-1,TRBV7-3,TGTGCCAGCAGCTTTAACATAAACACTGAAGCTTTCTTT,CASSFNINTEAFF
NA,few,TRBJ1-4,TRBV30,TGTGCCTGGAGTGTACCTACAGCGAAAAATGAAAAACTGTTTTTT,CAWSVPTAKNEKLFF
TRBD2,NA,TRBJ2-7,TRBV4-3,TGCGCCAGCAGCCAAGAAAGGACTAGCGGGAGCTCCTACGAGCAGTACTTC,CASSQERTSGSSYEQYF
NA,NA,TRBJ2-1,TRBV28,TGTGCCAGCAGCCCTGGGGGCGGCAACAACAATGAGCAGTTCTTC,CASSPGGGNNNEQFF
TRBD2,NA,TRBJ2-7,TRBV5-4,TGTGCCAGCAGCGAACGGGGGGGTAGCGGGAGTTTCTACGAGCAGTACTTC,CASSERGGSGSFYEQYF
NA,few,TRBJ1-1,TRBV4-3,TGCGCCAGCAGCCAAGAGGCGGGGGTTTCGTATGAAGCTTTCTTT,CASSQEAGVSYEAFF
NA,NA,TRBJ2-3,TRBV7-8,TGTGCCAGCACGGGACTTTCCGGGAGAAGCACAGATACGCAGTATTTT,CASTGLSGRSTDTQYF
NA,NA,TRBJ2-2,TRBV7-9,TGTGCCAGCAGCTTCGGGTCCGCGGACACCGGGGAGCTGTTTTTT,CASSFGSADTGELFF
NA,once,TRBJ1-5,TRBV30,TGTGCCTGGAGTCCTAGGGTGAGCAATCAGCCCCAGCATTTT,CAWSPRVSNQPQHF
NA,NA,TRBJ2-2,TRBV10-3,TGTGCCATCAGTGAGTCTAGGAACACCGGGGAGCTGTTTTTT,CAISESRNTGELFF
NA,NA,TRBJ1-3,TRBV7-8,TGTGCCAGCAGCTTAGCCCTTTCGGGTAACACCATATATTTT,CASSLALSGNTIYF
TRBD2,few,TRBJ2-7,TRBV7-8,TGTGCCAGCAGTCTAGCGGGGACTACCTACGAGCAGTACTTC,CASSLAGTTYEQYF
TRBD1,NA,TRBJ2-7,TRBV6-5,TGTGCCAGCAGTTCCCCCGGACAGGGGAGGTACGAGCAGTACTTC,CASSSPGQGRYEQYF
TRBD1,NA,TRBJ1-6,TRBV9,TGTGCCAGGCCCAAGACAGGGGGTTCACCCCTCCACTTT,CARPKTGGSPLHF
NA,NA,TRBJ2-2,TRBV6-1,TGTGCCAGCCTAGGGCAGGGAAACACCGGGGAGCTGTTTTTT,CASLGQGNTGELFF
NA,NA,TRBJ2-2,TRBV11-2,TGTGCCAGCAGCCGGAGGACCGGGGAGCTGTTTTTT,CASSRRTGELFF
NA,NA,TRBJ1-1,TRBV12-5,TGTGCTAGTGGTTTGACCACGGAAGCTTTCTTT,CASGLTTEAFF